One sample yielded the 30 T cell receptor beta chains listed below, sequenced in a study of T cells in pancreatic ductal adenocarcinoma. No neoadjuvant therapy was given to the selected pancreatic ductal adenocarcinoma patients before their surgery. Profiled with immunoSEQ multiplex PCR; TCRdb holds only in-frame clones, not every one. In the table there are about 17,000 clones, 85% to 90% of which are singletons. Sequenced input: PBMCs. All receptors derive from a human donor with pancreatic ductal adenocarcinoma.

The chain has TRBV5-1 and TRBJ2-7; possibly TRBD2 for D (5 bases). V was clipped by 2 bases and J by 8 bases, with 14 bases between them. The CDR3 length is 13 residues. The germline CDR1 and CDR2 sequences are SGHRS and YFSETQ. CDR3 residues: CASSLVGEGQQYF. The CDR3 coding sequence is TGCGCCAGCAGCTTAGTTGGAGAGGGCCAGCAGTACTTC.

The chain links TRBV5-5 to TRBJ2-2, with no clear D. The V end was cut by 4 bases, the J end by 4 bases, with 14 bases between. The germline V gene encodes CDR1 SGHKS and CDR2 YYEKEE (reference sequence). This CDR3 has 15 amino acids. CDR3 loop: CASSPSSTFTGELFF. The DNA for the CDR3 is TGTGCCAGCAGCCCGTCATCTACCTTCACCGGGGAGCTGTTTTTT.

The chain is built from TRBV18 and TRBJ2-5; no definite D call. This CDR3 is 13 amino acids long. Trimming took off 7 bases at V and 4 bases at J, with 13 bases between the two ends. Per the germline V gene, CDR1 is KGHSH and CDR2 is LQKENI. CDR3 DNA: TGTGCCAGCTTCATGGGCCAATTAGAGACCCAGTACTTC. It translates to CASFMGQLETQYF.

In its sample, this clone was seen once. CDR3 sequence: CASRPSLATATEQYF. Written as DNA, the CDR3 is TGTGCCAGCAGACCGTCGCTAGCAACGGCCACCGAGCAGTACTTC. The J gene is TRBJ2-7, the V gene TRBV14, with TRBD2 as a possible D gene (5 bases). With 6 bases removed from V and 6 bases from J, the gap between germline ends came to 21 bases. Germline loops: CDR1 SGHDN, CDR2 FVKESK. CDR3 length equals 15 residues.

The gene calls are TRBV4-3 and TRBJ2-5, with D perhaps TRBD1 (6 bases). Trimming removed 3 bases at V and 5 bases at J, with 19 bases between. Germline lookup yields CDR1 LGHNA and CDR2 YSLEER. The CDR3 consists of 16 residues. The DNA of the CDR3 is TGCGCCAGCAGCCAGGGGGCGGACTTGTGGAGCGAGACCCAGTACTTC. Encoded protein: CASSQGADLWSETQYF.

The rearrangement links TRBV19 to TRBJ2-5; 11 positions agree with TRBD2. In germline, CDR1 is LNHDA, CDR2 SQIVND (reference sequence). Trimming at V came to 4 bases and at J to 5 bases, leaving 6 bases not matched to a gene. CDR3 length equals 15 residues. Written as DNA, the CDR3 is TGTGCCAGTAGTAGTCGACTAGCGGGGTGGGAGACCCAGTACTTC. This gives the protein CASSSRLAGWETQYF.

V and J are TRBV2 and TRBJ2-7; D unclear. Germline lookup yields CDR1 SNHLY and CDR2 FYNNEI. The CDR3 has 15 residues. V was shortened by 3 bases and J by 2 bases, with 14 bases between the two germline ends. The CDR3 DNA sequence: TGTGCCAGCAGTGATCAAACCTTAACGGCCTACGAGCAGTACTTC. Amino acid sequence: CASSDQTLTAYEQYF.

The rearrangement links TRBV5-1 to TRBJ2-1; TRBD2 might be the D (6 bases). Germline values: CDR1 SGHRS, CDR2 YFSETQ. This CDR3 contains 15 residues. The germline V and J ends were trimmed by 2 bases and 0 bases, with 9 bases remaining between them. In nucleotides, the CDR3 is TGCGCCAGCAGCTTAGCGGGTAACTCCTACAATGAGCAGTTCTTC. Its translation: CASSLAGNSYNEQFF.

This chain connects TRBV18 to TRBJ1-3, with no clear D. Trimming took 2 bases from V and 2 from J, leaving 13 bases between them. CDR3 length: 16 amino acids. Germline CDR1 and CDR2: KGHSH and LQKENI. The CDR3 spells CASSPASGHAGNTIYF. The CDR3 DNA reads TGTGCCAGCTCACCAGCTTCGGGTCACGCTGGAAACACCATATATTTT.

This clone has more than one count but fewer than ten. The chain is built from TRBV19 and TRBJ1-6; TRBD1 aligns across 7 bases. The CDR3 contains 14 residues. Germline trimming cut 5 bases from V and 10 bases from J; bases unmatched to any gene: 8. Germline V CDR1 and CDR2: LNHDA, SQIVND (reference sequence). The CDR3: CASSSRQGISPLHF. CDR3 in DNA: TGTGCCAGTAGTTCCCGACAGGGAATCTCACCCCTCCACTTT.

This chain connects TRBV18 to TRBJ2-3; D is ambiguous. The V gene lost 1 base and the J gene lost 2 bases, with 10 bases spanning the gap. Germline CDR1 is KGHSH and CDR2 is LQKENI. The CDR3 sequence is 15 residues long. The CDR3 DNA sequence: TGTGCCAGCTCACCACTAGATTCTAACACAGATACGCAGTATTTT. Its protein is CASSPLDSNTDTQYF.

V is TRBV7-6 and J is TRBJ2-1; the D gene is possibly TRBD2 (5 bases). CDR1 is SGHVS, CDR2 FNYEAQ, per germline. V was pared by 3 bases and J by 4 bases, with 10 bases between. The CDR3 is 14 residues long. CDR3 bases: TGTGCCAGCAGCTTTCTCGGGGAGTACAATGAGCAGTTCTTC. Its translation: CASSFLGEYNEQFF.

The rearrangement joins TRBV28 to TRBJ1-4, with 10 bases lining up with TRBD1. V trimming: 6 bases; J trimming: 10 bases; junction bases outside the gene matches: 8. The germline gives CDR1 MDHEN, CDR2 SYDVKM. This CDR3 spans 14 amino acids. In DNA, the CDR3 is TGTGCCAGCAGGCTGGGGGACAGGGGTAGAAAACTGTTTTTT. Translation gives CASRLGDRGRKLFF.

The chain combines TRBV28 with TRBJ1-6; 7 positions agree with TRBD1. After removal of 4 bases from V and 10 bases from J, the junction contained 10 bases not matched to a gene. Per the germline V gene, CDR1 is MDHEN and CDR2 is SYDVKM. The CDR3 is made up of 15 amino acids. CDR3 sequence reads: CASSSGDREVSPLHF. The CDR3 DNA follows: TGTGCCAGCAGTTCCGGTGACAGGGAGGTATCACCCCTCCACTTT.

This sequence joins TRBV7-8 and TRBJ1-1; no definite D call. Trimming removed 3 bases from V and 1 base from J, with 9 bases in between. Germline V gene lookup returns CDR1 SGHVS and CDR2 FQNEAQ. This CDR3 is 14 amino acids long. The CDR3 region has the DNA TGTGCCAGCAGCTTTTTCACAGAGAACACTGAAGCTTTCTTT. This sequence encodes CASSFFTENTEAFF.

This chain connects TRBV5-1 to TRBJ2-7; 7 bases agree with TRBD2. Germline V gives CDR1 SGHRS, CDR2 YFSETQ. V lost 5 bases to trimming and J lost 0 bases; unmatched junction nucleotides: 8. This CDR3 is 15 amino acids long. CDR3 protein: CASSSGGISSYEQYF. The CDR3 bases are TGCGCCAGCAGTTCCGGGGGGATCAGCTCCTACGAGCAGTACTTC.

This clone was seen a few times. The J gene is TRBJ2-7, the V gene TRBV6-5; 10 bases are shared with TRBD1. The CDR3 has 16 amino acids. Germline loops: CDR1 MNHEY, CDR2 SVGAGI. V lost 4 bases and J lost 2; bases outside the gene matches: 8. CDR3 nucleotide sequence: TGTGCCAGCAGTTTATCCGGGACAGGGGATCCCTACGAGCAGTACTTC. Translation: CASSLSGTGDPYEQYF.

The chain is built from TRBV30 and TRBJ1-3, with D possibly being TRBD1 (6 bases). The CDR3 totals 14 residues. Trimming cost V 4 bases and J 0 bases, with 10 bases left between them. Germline CDR1 reads GTSNPN; CDR2 reads SVGIG (reference sequence). CDR3 DNA: TGTGCCTGGAAGACAGGCAGCTCTGGAAACACCATATATTTT. This gives the protein CAWKTGSSGNTIYF.

CDR3 nucleotide sequence: TGTGCCAGCAGCTCACAGGGCACCCGGGACACTGAAGCTTTCTTT. This codes for CASSSQGTRDTEAFF. The chain has TRBV28 and TRBJ1-1; possible D gene TRBD1, 6 bases. V lost 6 bases to trimming and J lost 3 bases, with 17 bases between them. CDR1 is MDHEN, CDR2 SYDVKM, per germline. This CDR3 is built from 15 residues.

This clone has a single count. The CDR3, as DNA: TGTGCCAGCAGGCGGACTAGCAGAAGCACAGATACGCAGTATTTT. This gives the protein CASRRTSRSTDTQYF. The chain uses TRBV7-2 and TRBJ2-3; 8 bases fit TRBD2. The trim removed 6 bases at V and 0 bases at J, leaving 5 bases unmatched. This CDR3 is built from 15 residues. Germline CDR1 reads SGHTA; CDR2 reads FQGNSA.

Only one count was recorded for this clone. The chain recombines TRBV11-3 with TRBJ2-1; 8 positions match TRBD1. Germline trimming cut 0 bases from V and 2 bases from J; bases unmatched to any gene: 0. Germline values: CDR1 SGHNT, CDR2 YENEEA. This CDR3 has 15 amino acids. The CDR3 loop is CASSLEQGAYNEQFF. CDR3 sequence (DNA): TGTGCCAGCAGCTTAGAACAGGGGGCCTACAATGAGCAGTTCTTC.

This chain links TRBV5-1 with TRBJ1-2; no definite D call. The CDR3 covers 12 residues. V was pared by 0 bases and J by 6 bases, with 6 bases between. The germline CDR1 and CDR2 sequences are SGHRS and YFSETQ. CDR3 in amino acids: CASSLESNGYTF. CDR3 nucleotides: TGCGCCAGCAGCTTGGAGTCTAATGGCTACACCTTC. Variable domain in full (rest from reference TRBV5-1 and TRBJ1-2): KAGVTQTPRYLIKTRGQQVTLSCSPISGHRSVSWYQQTPGQGLQFLFEYFSETQRNKGNFPGRFSGRQFSNSRSEMNVSTLELGDSALYLCASSLESNGYTFGSGTRLTVV.

This clone appeared a few times. The chain joins TRBV29-1 to TRBJ2-3, with 7 bases lining up with TRBD1. Unmatched junction bases numbered 6, after V lost 3 bases and J lost 0 bases. CDR1 and CDR2 from the germline V gene are SQVTM and ANQGSEA. The CDR3 loop spans 15 amino acids. This CDR3 is CSVEGQISSTDTQYF. The CDR3 nucleotides read TGCAGCGTTGAGGGACAGATATCTAGCACAGATACGCAGTATTTT.

This clone was detected a few times. The rearrangement links TRBV19 to TRBJ2-2; 8 nucleotides agree with TRBD1. This CDR3 comprises 14 residues. Per germline, CDR1 LNHDA and CDR2 SQIVND (reference sequence). V shed 10 bases, J shed 5 bases, and the junction held 9 bases outside the gene matches. CDR3 in amino acids: CATLQGAGTGELFF. The CDR3 nucleotides are TGTGCCACCCTGCAGGGGGCGGGGACCGGGGAGCTGTTTTTT. Complete variable domain (other parts from reference TRBV19 and TRBJ2-2): DGGITQSPKYLFRKEGQNVTLSCEQNLNHDAMYWYRQDPGQGLRLIYYSQIVNDFQKGDIAEGYSVSREKKESFPLTVTSAQKNPTAFYLCATLQGAGTGELFFGEGSRLTVL.

The chain has TRBV7-6 and TRBJ2-7; TRBD2 aligns across 8 bases. Germline CDR1 SGHVS, CDR2 FNYEAQ. The CDR3 contains 16 residues. The ends lost 5 bases at V and 4 bases at J; junction bases unmatched: 13. The CDR3 nucleotides are TGTGCCAGCAGCCAACCGGGGGGGGGTTTCACTTACGAGCAGTACTTC. Translating gives CASSQPGGGFTYEQYF.

V gene TRBV4-3 combines with J gene TRBJ2-3, with 10 bases identical to TRBD2. CDR3 length: 20 residues. Germline V gene lookup returns CDR1 LGHNA and CDR2 YSLEER. J lost 5 bases, V lost 0 bases, and 17 bases had no gene match. The CDR3 protein is CASSQDLGLAGDPAGDTQYF. The CDR3 region has the DNA TGCGCCAGCAGCCAAGATCTGGGTCTAGCGGGGGACCCAGCCGGAGATACGCAGTATTTT.

The CDR3 nucleotides are TGCGCCAGCAGCGGCGAGGGTCTGGGGGGAGAGACCCAGTACTTC. It is translated as CASSGEGLGGETQYF. V usage is TRBV5-1 and J usage is TRBJ2-5, with a weak D call TRBD2 (6 bases). Trimming took 4 bases from V and 4 from J, leaving 17 bases between them. Per the germline V gene, CDR1 is SGHRS and CDR2 is YFSETQ. This CDR3 is built from 15 residues.

The rearrangement links TRBV30 to TRBJ2-3; 7 positions match TRBD1. This CDR3 is built from 14 residues. Germline CDR1 GTSNPN, CDR2 SVGIG (reference sequence). V shed 8 bases and J 2 bases; nucleotides not matched to a gene: 10. The CDR3 region is CAEGARGITDTQYF. In nucleotides, the CDR3 is TGTGCCGAGGGGGCCAGGGGAATCACAGATACGCAGTATTTT.

This rearrangement joins TRBV5-1 to TRBJ1-2; the D is unclear. Trimming left V 1 base short and J 2 bases short, with 9 bases between. The CDR3 totals 14 residues. CDR1 SGHRS and CDR2 YFSETQ come from the germline V gene. The CDR3 DNA follows: TGCGCCAGCAGCTTGACCCCGGGGAACTATGGCTACACCTTC. Its protein is CASSLTPGNYGYTF.

This clone appeared a single time. The chain recombines TRBV6-5 with TRBJ1-2; the match to TRBD1 covers 8 bases. V dropped 6 bases and J dropped 6; count of bases not matched to a gene: 9. The CDR3 is 14 residues long. Germline V CDR1 and CDR2: MNHEY, SVGAGI. The CDR3 protein is CASSLGQGGDGYTF. The CDR3 bases are TGTGCCAGCAGCCTCGGACAGGGAGGGGATGGCTACACCTTC.